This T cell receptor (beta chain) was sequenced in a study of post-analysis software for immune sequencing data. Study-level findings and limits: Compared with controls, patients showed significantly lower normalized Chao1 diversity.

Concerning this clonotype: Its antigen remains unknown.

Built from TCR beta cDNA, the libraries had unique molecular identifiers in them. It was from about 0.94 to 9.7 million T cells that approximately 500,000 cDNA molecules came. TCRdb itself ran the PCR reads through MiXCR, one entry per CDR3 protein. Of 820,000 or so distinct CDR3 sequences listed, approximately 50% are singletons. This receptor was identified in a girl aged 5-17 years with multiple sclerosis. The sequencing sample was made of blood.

DNA for the CDR3: TGCAGTGCTAGTGGGGAGCTAGCCAAAAACATTCAGTACTTC. Translation: CSASGELAKNIQYF. This chain uses TRBV20-1 with TRBJ2-4; D may be TRBD2 (5 bases). CDR1 and CDR2 from the germline V gene are DFQATT and SNEGSKA (reference sequence). V was cut by 3 bases and J by 0 bases, with 9 bases left in between. The CDR3 sequence is 14 residues long.